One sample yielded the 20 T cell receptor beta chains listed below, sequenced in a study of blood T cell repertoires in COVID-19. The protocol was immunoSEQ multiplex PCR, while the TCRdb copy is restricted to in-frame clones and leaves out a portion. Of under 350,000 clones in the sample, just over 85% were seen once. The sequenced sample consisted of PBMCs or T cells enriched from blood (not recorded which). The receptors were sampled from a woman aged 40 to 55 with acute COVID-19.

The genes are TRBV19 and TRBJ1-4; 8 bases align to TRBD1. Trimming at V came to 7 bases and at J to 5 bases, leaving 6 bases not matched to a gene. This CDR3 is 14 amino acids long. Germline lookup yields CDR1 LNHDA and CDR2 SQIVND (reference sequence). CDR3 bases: TGTGCCAGTAAGGGACAGGTCCAAAATGAAAAACTGTTTTTT. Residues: CASKGQVQNEKLFF. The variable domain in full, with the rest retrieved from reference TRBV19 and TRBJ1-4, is DGGITQSPKYLFRKEGQNVTLSCEQNLNHDAMYWYRQDPGQGLRLIYYSQIVNDFQKGDIAEGYSVSREKKESFPLTVTSAQKNPTAFYLCASKGQVQNEKLFFGSGTQLSVL.

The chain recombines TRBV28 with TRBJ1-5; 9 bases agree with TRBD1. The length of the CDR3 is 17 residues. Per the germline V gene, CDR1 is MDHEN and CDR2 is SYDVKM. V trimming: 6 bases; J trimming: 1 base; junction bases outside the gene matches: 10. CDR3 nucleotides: TGTGCCAGCAGCGGTCAAAGGGGACAGGGAAGCAATCAGCCCCAGCATTTT. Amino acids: CASSGQRGQGSNQPQHF.

CDR3 in DNA: TGTGCCATCAAGGGGTCGCACTATGGCTACACCTTC. Its protein is CAIKGSHYGYTF. V usage is TRBV10-3 and J usage is TRBJ1-2; perhaps TRBD1 as D (5 bases). Trimming pared 7 bases from V and 3 bases from J, leaving 9 bases between. Germline V gene data show CDR1 as ENHRY and CDR2 as SYGVKD. This CDR3 has 12 amino acids.

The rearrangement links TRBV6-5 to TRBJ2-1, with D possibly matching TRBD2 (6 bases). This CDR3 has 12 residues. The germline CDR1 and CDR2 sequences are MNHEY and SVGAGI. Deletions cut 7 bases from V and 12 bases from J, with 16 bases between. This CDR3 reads CASNSRAGWQFF. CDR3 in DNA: TGTGCCAGCAATTCCAGGGCGGGGTGGCAGTTCTTC.

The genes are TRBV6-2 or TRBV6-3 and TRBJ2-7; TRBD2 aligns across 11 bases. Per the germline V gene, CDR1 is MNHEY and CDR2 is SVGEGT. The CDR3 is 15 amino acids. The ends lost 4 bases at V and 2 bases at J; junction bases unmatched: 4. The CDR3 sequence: CASSSISGRAYEQYF. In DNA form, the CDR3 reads TGTGCCAGCAGTTCTATTAGCGGGAGGGCCTACGAGCAGTACTTC.

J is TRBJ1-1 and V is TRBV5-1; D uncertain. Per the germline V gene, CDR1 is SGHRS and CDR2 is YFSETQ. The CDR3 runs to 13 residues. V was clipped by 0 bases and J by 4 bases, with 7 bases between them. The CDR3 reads CASSLAWATEAFF. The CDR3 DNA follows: TGCGCCAGCAGCTTGGCCTGGGCCACTGAAGCTTTCTTT. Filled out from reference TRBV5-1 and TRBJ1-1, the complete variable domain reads KAGVTQTPRYLIKTRGQQVTLSCSPISGHRSVSWYQQTPGQGLQFLFEYFSETQRNKGNFPGRFSGRQFSNSRSEMNVSTLELGDSALYLCASSLAWATEAFFGQGTRLTVV.

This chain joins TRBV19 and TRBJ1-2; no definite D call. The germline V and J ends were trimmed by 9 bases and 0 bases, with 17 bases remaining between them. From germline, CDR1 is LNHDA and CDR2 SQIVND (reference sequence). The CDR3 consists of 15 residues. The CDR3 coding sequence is TGTGCCAGCCTCGGGAGGGAACCACCTAACTATGGCTACACCTTC. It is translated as CASLGREPPNYGYTF.

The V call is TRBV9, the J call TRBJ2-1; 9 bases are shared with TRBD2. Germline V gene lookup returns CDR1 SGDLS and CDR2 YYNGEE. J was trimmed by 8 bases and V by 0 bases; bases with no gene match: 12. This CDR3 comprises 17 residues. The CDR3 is CASSVAGSGGRFDEQFF. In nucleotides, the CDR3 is TGTGCCAGCAGCGTAGCTGGAAGCGGGGGGAGGTTCGATGAGCAGTTCTTC.

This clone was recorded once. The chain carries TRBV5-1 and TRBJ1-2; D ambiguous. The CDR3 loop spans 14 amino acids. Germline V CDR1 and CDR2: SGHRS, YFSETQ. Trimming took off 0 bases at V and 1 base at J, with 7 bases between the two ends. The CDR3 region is CASSLEPSNYGYTF. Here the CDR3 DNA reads TGCGCCAGCAGCTTGGAACCGAGTAACTATGGCTACACCTTC.

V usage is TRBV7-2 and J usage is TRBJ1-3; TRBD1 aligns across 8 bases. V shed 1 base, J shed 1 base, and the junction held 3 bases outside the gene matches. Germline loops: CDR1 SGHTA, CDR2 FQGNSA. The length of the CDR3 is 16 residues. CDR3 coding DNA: TGTGCCAGCAGCTTAGGCTGGACAGGGTCTGGAAACACCATATATTTT. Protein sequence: CASSLGWTGSGNTIYF.

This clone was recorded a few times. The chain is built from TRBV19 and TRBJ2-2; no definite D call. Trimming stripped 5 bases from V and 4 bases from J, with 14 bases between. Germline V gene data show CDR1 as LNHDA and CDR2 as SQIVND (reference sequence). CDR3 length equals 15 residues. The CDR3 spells CASSSLFSSTGELFF. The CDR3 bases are TGTGCCAGTAGTTCTCTATTTTCGTCCACCGGGGAGCTGTTTTTT.

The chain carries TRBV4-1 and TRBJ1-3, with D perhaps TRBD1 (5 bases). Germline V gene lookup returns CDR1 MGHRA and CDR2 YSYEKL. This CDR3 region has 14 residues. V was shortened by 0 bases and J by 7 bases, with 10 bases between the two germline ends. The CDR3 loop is CASSQEGHGNTIYF. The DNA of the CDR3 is TGCGCCAGCAGCCAAGAGGGGCACGGTAACACCATATATTTT.

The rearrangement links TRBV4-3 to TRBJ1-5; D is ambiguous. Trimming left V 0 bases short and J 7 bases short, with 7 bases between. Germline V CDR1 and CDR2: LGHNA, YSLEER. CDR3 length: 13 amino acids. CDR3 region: CASSQESGQPQHF. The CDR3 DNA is TGCGCCAGCAGCCAAGAATCGGGGCAGCCCCAGCATTTT.

The CDR3 sequence: CATSDPGAAAYNEQFF. CDR3 in DNA: TGTGCCACCAGTGACCCAGGGGCAGCAGCATACAATGAGCAGTTCTTC. The V call is TRBV24-1, the J call TRBJ2-1, with a possible D match to TRBD1 (6 bases). CDR1 is KGHDR and CDR2 is SFDVKD in the germline V gene. V was cut by 4 bases and J by 4 bases, with 16 bases left in between. CDR3 size: 16 residues.

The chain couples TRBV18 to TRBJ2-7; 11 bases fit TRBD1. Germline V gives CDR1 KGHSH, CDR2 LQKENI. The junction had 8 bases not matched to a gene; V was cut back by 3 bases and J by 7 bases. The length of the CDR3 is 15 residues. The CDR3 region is CASSPFGDRGNEQYF. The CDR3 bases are TGTGCCAGCTCACCTTTCGGGGACAGGGGGAATGAGCAGTACTTC.

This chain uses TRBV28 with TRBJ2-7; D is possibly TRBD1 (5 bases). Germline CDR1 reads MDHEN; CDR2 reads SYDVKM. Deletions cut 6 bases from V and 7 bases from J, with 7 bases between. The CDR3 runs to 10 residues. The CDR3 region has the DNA TGTGCCAGCAGGGACATAGAGCAGTACTTC. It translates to CASRDIEQYF. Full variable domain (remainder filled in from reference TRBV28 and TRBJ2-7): DVKVTQSSRYLVKRTGEKVFLECVQDMDHENMFWYRQDPGLGLRLIYFSYDVKMKEKGDIPEGYSVSREKKERFSLILESASTNQTSMYLCASRDIEQYFGPGTRLTVT.

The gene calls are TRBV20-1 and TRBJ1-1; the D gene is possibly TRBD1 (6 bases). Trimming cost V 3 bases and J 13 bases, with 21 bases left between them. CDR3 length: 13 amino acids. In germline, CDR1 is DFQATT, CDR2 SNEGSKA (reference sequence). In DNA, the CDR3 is TGCAGTGCTAGTCGGGACATCCCGTTTACGGTTTTCTTT. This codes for CSASRDIPFTVFF.

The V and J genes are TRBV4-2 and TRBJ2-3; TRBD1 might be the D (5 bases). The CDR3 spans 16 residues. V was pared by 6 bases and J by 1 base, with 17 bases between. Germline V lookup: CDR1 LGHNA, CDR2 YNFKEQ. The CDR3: CASSRNDLGGTDTQYF. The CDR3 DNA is TGTGCCAGCAGTCGAAACGACCTAGGGGGCACAGATACGCAGTATTTT.

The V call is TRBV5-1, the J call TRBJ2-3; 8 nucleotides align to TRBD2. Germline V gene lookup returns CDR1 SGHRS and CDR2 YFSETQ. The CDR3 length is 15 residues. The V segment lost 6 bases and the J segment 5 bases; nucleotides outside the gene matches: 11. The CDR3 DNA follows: TGCGCCAGCAACCCTCCGGGACTAGGGCGAGATACGCAGTATTTT. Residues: CASNPPGLGRDTQYF.

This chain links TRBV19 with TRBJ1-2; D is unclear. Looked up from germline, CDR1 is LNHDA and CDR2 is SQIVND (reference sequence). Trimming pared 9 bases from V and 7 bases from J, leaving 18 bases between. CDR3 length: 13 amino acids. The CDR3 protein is CASREGLVSGYTF. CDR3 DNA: TGTGCCAGCCGGGAGGGTTTGGTCTCTGGCTACACCTTC.